This T cell receptor (beta chain) emerged from a study of identical twins. Every sampled donor was Caucasian and healthy. TCRdb re-analysed the 5' RACE reads in MiXCR, keeping a single row per CDR3 protein. The sample lists around 1.7 million distinct CDR3 sequences; around a third were seen once. The source material was cord blood. This receptor was obtained from a newborn girl in good health.

As DNA, the CDR3 is TGTGCCATCAGTGAGGGACTAGTTCGGAATCAGACCCAGTACTTC. Translating gives CAISEGLVRNQTQYF. The chain is built from TRBV10-3 and TRBJ2-7; 7 bases map to TRBD2. The J call may be incorrect, as the DNA end agrees better with TRBJ2-5. CDR1 is ENHRY, CDR2 SYGVKD, per germline. The CDR3 is 15 residues long.